This T cell receptor (beta chain) appears in the sequencing data of a study of Ad26.COV2.S vaccination and SARS-CoV-2 variants. Overall study context: Ad26.COV2.S given intramuscularly, once or twice 56 days apart.

General study results and limits: Vaccinated and placebo-treated recipients had similar non-spike TCR breadth.

Generated by immunoSEQ multiplex PCR, the TCRdb table keeps only in-frame clones and is missing some. Here the sample spans over 250,000 clones, 80% to 90% being singletons. The V gene's germline CDR1 is DFQATT and CDR2 SNEGSKA (reference sequence). This CDR3 spans 11 amino acids. Trimming removed 4 bases at V and 7 bases at J, with 7 bases between. Regarding this clone: The antigen is unknown.

Treatment: around 19 received Ad26.COV2.S at low or high dose, single or two shots; about 5 received placebo; per-sample allocation not given. Samples analyzed were those drawn on day 63 after the first vaccine or placebo injection. The source is a person between 18 and 65 years old who received the Ad26.COV2.S COVID-19 vaccine or a placebo. V usage is TRBV20-1 and J usage is TRBJ2-2; no definite D call. The sample was peripheral blood, taken in a trial of Ad26.COV2.S vaccine versus placebo. The CDR3: CSATLGGELFF. In DNA form, the CDR3 reads TGCAGTGCTACGCTCGGCGGGGAGCTGTTTTTT.